Presented here are 25 T cell receptor beta chains from one specimen sequenced in a study of vaccination and CD4 T cells after COVID-19. The treatment is: approximately nine-day PBMC culture with coronavirus spike peptide pools or control peptides (ViraFEST assay). The Oncomine TCR Beta short-read assay generated sequence data from the DNA of cultured CD4+ T cells. A single record per CDR3 protein comes from TCRdb applying MiXCR to the PCR reads. The data hold roughly 9,400 distinct CDR3 sequences, with about 61% observed a single time. The antigens these receptors bind are not known. The sequenced sample was CD4+ T cells from blood, cultured in vitro. The origin of the receptors is a human donor who had recovered from COVID-19.

This clonotype came up once. The rearrangement uses TRBV4-3 and TRBJ2-3, with 12 positions matching TRBD2. Germline V gives CDR1 LGHNA, CDR2 YSLEER. Losses at the gene ends were 4 bases for V and 4 bases for J; bases not matched to a gene: 12. The length of the CDR3 is 18 residues. The CDR3 here is CASSRDLTSGSRPDTQYF. The CDR3 DNA reads as TGCGCCAGCAGCCGGGATTTGACTAGCGGGAGTAGACCAGATACGCAGTATTTT.

This clonotype was observed a single time. This rearrangement joins TRBV28 to TRBJ2-2; weak D call: TRBD1 (6 bases). CDR1 and CDR2 from the germline V gene are MDHEN and SYDVKM. V was pared by 4 bases and J by 2 bases, with 11 bases between. The CDR3 is made up of 15 amino acids. The CDR3 here is CASSSTGANTGELFF. The CDR3 bases are TGTGCCAGCAGTTCGACAGGAGCCAACACCGGGGAGCTGTTTTTT.

The V call is TRBV6-5, the J call TRBJ2-7; 9 bases fit TRBD1. The germline V gene has CDR1 MNHEY and CDR2 SVGAGI. V gave up 4 bases and J gave up 3 bases; unmatched junction bases: 4. The CDR3 loop spans 14 amino acids. CDR3 amino acids: CASSFAGQGYEQYF. DNA for the CDR3: TGTGCCAGCAGTTTTGCGGGACAGGGCTACGAGCAGTACTTC.

The chain has TRBV5-6 and TRBJ1-2; a possible D gene is TRBD1 (5 bases). This CDR3 has 16 amino acids. Trimming took off 1 base at V and 0 bases at J, with 13 bases between the two ends. CDR1 is SGHDT, CDR2 YYEEEE, per germline. Here the CDR3 DNA reads TGTGCCAGCAGCTTGTTGGGAACAGGTTCTAACTATGGCTACACCTTC. Encoded protein: CASSLLGTGSNYGYTF.

DNA of the CDR3: TGTGCCAGCAGCTTAGGCTGGACAGGCAAAAACATTCAGTACTTC. Protein sequence: CASSLGWTGKNIQYF. V usage is TRBV7-2 and J usage is TRBJ2-4, with 7 bases identical to TRBD1. The CDR3 runs 15 residues. CDR1 is SGHTA and CDR2 is FQGNSA in the germline V gene. The J segment lost 3 bases and the V segment lost 1 base, leaving 3 bases of the junction unmatched. The full variable domain, completed using reference TRBV7-2 and TRBJ2-4, is GAGVSQSPSNKVTEKGKDVELRCDPISGHTALYWYRQSLGQGLEFLIYFQGNSAPDKSGLPSDRFSAERTGGSVSTLTIQRTQQEDSAVYLCASSLGWTGKNIQYFGAGTRLSVL.

This chain links TRBV7-3 with TRBJ2-2, with D perhaps TRBD1 (8 bases). V was pared by 2 bases and J by 5 bases, with 18 bases between. The length of the CDR3 is 17 residues. Germline-derived CDR1 and CDR2 are SGHTA and FQGTGA. The CDR3 DNA follows: TGTGCCAGCAGCTTAGCTCTCGGACAGGGAGGGACCGGGGAGCTGTTTTTT. Amino acids: CASSLALGQGGTGELFF.

The chain joins TRBV5-1 to TRBJ2-7; 7 bases match TRBD2. The V gene end was trimmed by 3 bases and the J gene end by 4 bases; junction bases not matched to a gene: 10. Germline values: CDR1 SGHRS, CDR2 YFSETQ. The CDR3 has 15 amino acids. CDR3 nucleotide sequence: TGCGCCAGCAGCTCCTCGGGCGGGAGAGGTTACGAGCAGTACTTC. It is translated as CASSSSGGRGYEQYF.

The chain couples TRBV15 to TRBJ1-1; D is perhaps TRBD1 (5 bases). The CDR3 consists of 15 residues. Looked up from germline, CDR1 is LNHNV and CDR2 is YYDKDF (reference sequence). The V end lost 1 base, the J end lost 0 bases, and 9 bases lay between the germline ends. CDR3 DNA: TGTGCCACCAGCAGAGGCAGGGAGATGAACACTGAAGCTTTCTTT. The encoded protein is CATSRGREMNTEAFF.

The genes are TRBV10-3 and TRBJ2-3; a weak D match, TRBD2 (5 bases). Germline CDR1 and CDR2: ENHRY and SYGVKD. This CDR3 is built from 14 residues. V was pared by 6 bases and J by 3 bases, with 13 bases between. CDR3 sequence (DNA): TGTGCCATCAGAGCGGAGAAAGGAACAGATACGCAGTATTTT. Its translation: CAIRAEKGTDTQYF.

The chain combines TRBV7-8 with TRBJ1-1; no firm D call. V was clipped by 1 base and J by 0 bases, with 9 bases between them. The V gene's germline CDR1 is SGHVS and CDR2 FQNEAQ. CDR3 length: 15 amino acids. The CDR3 is CASSLGLGMNTEAFF. For the CDR3, the DNA is TGTGCCAGCAGCTTAGGGTTGGGAATGAACACTGAAGCTTTCTTT.

The J gene is TRBJ1-3, the V gene TRBV10-3; the D is unclear. Germline CDR1 reads ENHRY; CDR2 reads SYGVKD. There are 14 residues in the CDR3. V was trimmed by 3 bases and J by 0 bases, leaving 6 bases between them. CDR3 sequence reads: CAISDGNSGNTIYF. In DNA, the CDR3 is TGTGCCATCAGTGACGGAAACTCTGGAAACACCATATATTTT.

In its sample, this clonotype is medium-sized (0.01 to 0.1%). This rearrangement joins TRBV5-1 to TRBJ2-3, with D perhaps assigned TRBD1 or TRBD2 (5 bases each). Per germline, CDR1 SGHRS and CDR2 YFSETQ. The ends were cut back, 0 bases at V and 3 bases at J, with 14 bases in the middle. The CDR3 loop spans 16 amino acids. For the CDR3, the DNA is TGCGCCAGCAGCTTGGTAGGTTCCAGGGAGACAGATACGCAGTATTTT. Protein: CASSLVGSRETDTQYF. Variable domain in full (rest from reference TRBV5-1 and TRBJ2-3): KAGVTQTPRYLIKTRGQQVTLSCSPISGHRSVSWYQQTPGQGLQFLFEYFSETQRNKGNFPGRFSGRQFSNSRSEMNVSTLELGDSALYLCASSLVGSRETDTQYFGPGTRLTVL.

The chain recombines TRBV30 with TRBJ1-1, with 8 bases matching TRBD1. The CDR3 contains 15 residues. Losses at the gene ends were 0 bases for V and 1 base for J; bases not matched to a gene: 4. The germline CDR1 and CDR2 sequences are GTSNPN and SVGIG (reference sequence). The CDR3 nucleotides are TGTGCCTGGAGTGTGGCAGGGGGCCGGAACACTGAAGCTTTCTTT. Translating it yields CAWSVAGGRNTEAFF. The whole variable domain, filled in from reference TRBV30 and TRBJ1-1, reads SQTIHQWPATLVQPVGSPLSLECTVEGTSNPNLYWYRQAAGRGLQLLFYSVGIGQISSEVPQNLSASRPQDRQFILSSKKLLLSDSGFYLCAWSVAGGRNTEAFFGQGTRLTVV.

This clonotype came up a few times. The chain uses TRBV12-3 or TRBV12-4 and TRBJ1-5, with no clear D. Trimming took off 9 bases at V and 4 bases at J, with 13 bases between the two ends. The CDR3 loop spans 13 amino acids. The CDR3 DNA reads TGTGCCAGTAGCGGGAGCCTTAATCAGCCCCAGCATTTT. Amino acid sequence: CASSGSLNQPQHF.

The chain combines TRBV7-9 with TRBJ2-3; the D gene could be TRBD1 or TRBD2 (5 bases each). The CDR3 has 15 amino acids. Germline V gene lookup returns CDR1 SEHNR and CDR2 FQNEAQ (reference sequence). V was pared by 5 bases and J by 6 bases, with 18 bases between. The CDR3 DNA sequence: TGTGCCAGCAGCGACGGGGCGGCCGGGCGGGATACGCAGTATTTT. This translates into CASSDGAAGRDTQYF.

This clonotype came up a few times. The rearrangement joins TRBV6-1 to TRBJ1-1, with 8 bases fitting TRBD1. The J segment lost 5 bases and the V segment lost 7 bases, leaving 9 bases of the junction unmatched. Germline V gives CDR1 MNHNS, CDR2 SASEGT. This CDR3 comprises 14 residues. DNA of the CDR3: TGTGCCAGCATCGGGACAGGTCAACAGACTGAAGCTTTCTTT. Its translation: CASIGTGQQTEAFF.

This clonotype was seen only a few times. The rearrangement uses TRBV6-2 or TRBV6-3 and TRBJ1-5, with 8 positions matching TRBD1. Looked up from germline, CDR1 is MNHEY and CDR2 is SVGEGT. The CDR3 has 15 residues. Trimming took 6 bases from V and 4 from J; bases not matched to a gene: 8. The CDR3: CASRRTGTLNQPQHF. CDR3 nucleotides: TGTGCCAGCAGACGGACAGGGACTTTAAATCAGCCCCAGCATTTT.

The chain has TRBV20-1 and TRBJ1-5; D might be TRBD1 (5 bases). V lost 6 bases and J lost 7, with 28 bases in between. This CDR3 is built from 17 residues. From germline, CDR1 is DFQATT and CDR2 SNEGSKA (reference sequence). In DNA form, the CDR3 reads TGCAGTGCGTTTATGGGGCGGACATTTGGAAGAGACCAGCCCCAGCATTTT. Its translation is CSAFMGRTFGRDQPQHF.

The chain recombines TRBV18 with TRBJ2-5, with D maybe TRBD1 (6 bases). Trimming pared 2 bases from V and 6 bases from J, leaving 13 bases between. Germline CDR1 reads KGHSH; CDR2 reads LQKENI. The CDR3 runs to 14 residues. CDR3 protein: CASSPDSGVQTQYF. The CDR3 DNA is TGTGCCAGCTCACCAGACTCAGGGGTGCAGACCCAGTACTTC.

J is TRBJ2-4 and V is TRBV28; D might be TRBD1 (6 bases). V lost 2 bases, J lost 0 bases, and 11 bases lay in between. Germline assignment: CDR1 MDHEN and CDR2 SYDVKM. This CDR3 region has 16 residues. This CDR3 is CASSLRGWLAKNIQYF. The CDR3 coding sequence is TGTGCCAGCAGTTTAAGGGGGTGGCTAGCCAAAAACATTCAGTACTTC.

The chain has TRBV19 and TRBJ1-2; D not certain. The V end was cut by 6 bases, the J end by 3 bases, with 20 bases between. Germline assignment: CDR1 LNHDA and CDR2 SQIVND (reference sequence). The CDR3 is 16 amino acids. The CDR3 sequence: CASRSSISGFDYGYTF. The CDR3 DNA follows: TGTGCCAGTAGATCCTCCATATCGGGGTTTGACTATGGCTACACCTTC.

The chain recombines TRBV7-3 with TRBJ1-6; D unclear. This CDR3 is built from 13 residues. Germline CDR1 is SGHTA and CDR2 is FQGTGA. V lost 2 bases and J lost 9, with 8 bases in between. CDR3 amino acids: CASSLVNGSPLHF. The DNA of the CDR3 is TGTGCCAGCAGCTTAGTCAACGGTTCACCCCTCCACTTT.

This clonotype is labeled as large. This rearrangement joins TRBV7-2 to TRBJ1-2; D ambiguous. Germline CDR1 and CDR2: SGHTA and FQGNSA. The CDR3 has 15 amino acids. V shed 1 base and J shed 2 bases, with 11 bases lying between them. CDR3 sequence (DNA): TGTGCCAGCAGCTTAGACGCATCTACAAACTATGGCTACACCTTC. Its protein is CASSLDASTNYGYTF.

CDR3 in amino acids: CSAGAGPAGELFF. The DNA of the CDR3 is TGCAGTGCTGGGGCAGGGCCAGCCGGGGAGCTGTTTTTT. J is TRBJ2-2 and V is TRBV20-1, with D possibly being TRBD1 (5 bases). Germline loops: CDR1 DFQATT, CDR2 SNEGSKA (reference sequence). CDR3 length: 13 amino acids. The V and J ends lost 5 bases and 6 bases respectively, with 13 bases between them.

This clonotype has a handful of counts. This chain joins TRBV6-1 and TRBJ2-7, with unresolved D. Trimming cost V 6 bases and J 2 bases, with 11 bases left between them. In germline, CDR1 is MNHNS, CDR2 SASEGT. The CDR3 loop spans 13 amino acids. CDR3 DNA sequence: TGTGCCAGCAGCGTTCCAGTTACCTACGAGCAGTACTTC. It yields the protein CASSVPVTYEQYF.